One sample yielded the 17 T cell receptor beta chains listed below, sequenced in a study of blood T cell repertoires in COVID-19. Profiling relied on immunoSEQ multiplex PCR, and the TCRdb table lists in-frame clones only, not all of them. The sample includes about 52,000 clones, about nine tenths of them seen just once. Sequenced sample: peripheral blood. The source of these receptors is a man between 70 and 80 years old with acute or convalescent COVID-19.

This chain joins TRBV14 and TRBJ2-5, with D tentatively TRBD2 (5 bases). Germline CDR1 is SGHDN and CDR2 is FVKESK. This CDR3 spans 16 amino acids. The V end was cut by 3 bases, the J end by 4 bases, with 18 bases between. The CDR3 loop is CASSQVLIRETETQYF. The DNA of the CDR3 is TGTGCCAGCAGCCAGGTTCTTATAAGGGAGACAGAGACCCAGTACTTC. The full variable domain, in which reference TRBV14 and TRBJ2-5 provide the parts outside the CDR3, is EAGVTQFPSHSVIEKGQTVTLRCDPISGHDNLYWYRRVMGKEIKFLLHFVKESKQDESGMPNNRFLAERTGGTYSTLKVQPAELEDSGVYFCASSQVLIRETETQYFGPGTRLLVL.

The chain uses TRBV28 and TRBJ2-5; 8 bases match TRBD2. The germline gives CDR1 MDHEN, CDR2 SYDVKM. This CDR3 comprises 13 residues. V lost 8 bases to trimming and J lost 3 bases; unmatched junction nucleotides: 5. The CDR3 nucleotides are TGTGCCAGCTCTGCGGGAGGAGAAGAGACCCAGTACTTC. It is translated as CASSAGGEETQYF.

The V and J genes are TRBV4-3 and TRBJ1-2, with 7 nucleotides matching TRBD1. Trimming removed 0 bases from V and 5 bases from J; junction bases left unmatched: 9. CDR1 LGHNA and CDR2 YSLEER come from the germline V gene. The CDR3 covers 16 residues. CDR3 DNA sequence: TGCGCCAGCAGCCAAGATCGATTGGGACAGCCTTATGGCTACACCTTC. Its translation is CASSQDRLGQPYGYTF.

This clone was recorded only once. The CDR3 DNA sequence: TGTGCCAGCAGTGCGGTTCAGGGGAGCTACACCTTC. Translation gives CASSAVQGSYTF. V gene TRBV2 combines with J gene TRBJ1-2; TRBD1 might be the D (6 bases). The V gene's germline CDR1 is SNHLY and CDR2 FYNNEI. Trimming removed 4 bases from V and 9 bases from J, with 12 bases in between. This CDR3 has 12 amino acids.

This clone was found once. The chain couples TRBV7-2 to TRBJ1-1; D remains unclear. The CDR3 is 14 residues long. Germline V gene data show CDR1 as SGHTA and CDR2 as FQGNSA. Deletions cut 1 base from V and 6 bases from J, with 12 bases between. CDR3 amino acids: CASSLEAGRAEAFF. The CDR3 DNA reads TGTGCCAGCAGCTTAGAGGCGGGAAGAGCTGAAGCTTTCTTT.

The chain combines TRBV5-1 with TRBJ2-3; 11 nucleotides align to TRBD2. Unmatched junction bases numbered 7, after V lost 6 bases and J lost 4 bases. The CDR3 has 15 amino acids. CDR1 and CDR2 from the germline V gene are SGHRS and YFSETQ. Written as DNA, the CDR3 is TGCGCCAGCAACATAGCGGGGGGGCGTGCAGATACGCAGTATTTT. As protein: CASNIAGGRADTQYF.

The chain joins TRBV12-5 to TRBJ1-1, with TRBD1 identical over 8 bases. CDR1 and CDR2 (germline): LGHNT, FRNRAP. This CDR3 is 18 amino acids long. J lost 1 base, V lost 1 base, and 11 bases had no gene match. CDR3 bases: TGTGCTAGTGGTTTGGCTCCTAAGGACAGGGCGGCGAACACTGAAGCTTTCTTT. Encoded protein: CASGLAPKDRAANTEAFF.

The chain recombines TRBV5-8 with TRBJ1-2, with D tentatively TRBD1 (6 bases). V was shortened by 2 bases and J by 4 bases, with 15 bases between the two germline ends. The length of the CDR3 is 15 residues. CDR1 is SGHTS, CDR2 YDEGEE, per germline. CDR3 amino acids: CASSLSLQGIYGYTF. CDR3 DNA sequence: TGTGCCAGCAGCTTATCATTACAGGGTATCTATGGCTACACCTTC.

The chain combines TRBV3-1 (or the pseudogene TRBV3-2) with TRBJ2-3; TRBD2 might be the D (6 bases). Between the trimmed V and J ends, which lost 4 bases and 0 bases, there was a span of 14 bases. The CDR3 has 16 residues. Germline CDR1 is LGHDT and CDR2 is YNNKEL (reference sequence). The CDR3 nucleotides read TGTGCCAGCAGCCCTTTAGGGACTGGAAGCACAGATACGCAGTATTTT. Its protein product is CASSPLGTGSTDTQYF.

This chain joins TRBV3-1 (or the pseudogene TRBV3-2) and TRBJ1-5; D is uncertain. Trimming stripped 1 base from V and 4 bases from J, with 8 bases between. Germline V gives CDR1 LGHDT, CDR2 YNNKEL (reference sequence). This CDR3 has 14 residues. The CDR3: CASSQVGLNQPQHF. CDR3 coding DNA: TGTGCCAGCAGCCAAGTAGGACTGAATCAGCCCCAGCATTTT.

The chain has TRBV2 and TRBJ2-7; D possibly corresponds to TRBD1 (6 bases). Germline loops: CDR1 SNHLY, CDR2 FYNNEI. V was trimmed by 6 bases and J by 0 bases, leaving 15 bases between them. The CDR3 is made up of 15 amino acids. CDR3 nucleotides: TGTGCCAGCAGAGGGTGGTGGACAGACTCCTACGAGCAGTACTTC. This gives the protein CASRGWWTDSYEQYF. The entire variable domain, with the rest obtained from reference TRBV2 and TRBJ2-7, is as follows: EPEVTQTPSHQVTQMGQEVILRCVPISNHLYFYWYRQILGQKVEFLVSFYNNEISEKSEIFDDQFSVERPDGSNFTLKIRSTKLEDSAMYFCASRGWWTDSYEQYFGPGTRLTVT.

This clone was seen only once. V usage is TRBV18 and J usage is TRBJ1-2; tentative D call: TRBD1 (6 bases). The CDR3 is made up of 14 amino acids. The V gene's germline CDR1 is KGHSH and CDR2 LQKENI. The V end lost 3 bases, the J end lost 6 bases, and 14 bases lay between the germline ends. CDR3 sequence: CASSPPGVDHGYTF. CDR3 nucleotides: TGTGCCAGCTCACCTCCAGGGGTTGACCATGGCTACACCTTC.

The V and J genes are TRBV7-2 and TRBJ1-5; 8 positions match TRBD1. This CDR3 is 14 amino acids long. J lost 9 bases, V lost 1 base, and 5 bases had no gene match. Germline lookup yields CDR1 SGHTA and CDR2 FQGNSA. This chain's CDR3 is CASSLGQGSRPQHF. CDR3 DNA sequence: TGTGCCAGCAGCTTAGGACAGGGGTCTCGGCCCCAGCATTTT.

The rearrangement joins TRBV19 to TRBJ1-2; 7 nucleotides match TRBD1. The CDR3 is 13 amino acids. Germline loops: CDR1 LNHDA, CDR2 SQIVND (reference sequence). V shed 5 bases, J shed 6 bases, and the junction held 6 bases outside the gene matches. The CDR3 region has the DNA TGTGCCAGTAGTTCTGACAGGGCGGATGGCTACACCTTC. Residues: CASSSDRADGYTF. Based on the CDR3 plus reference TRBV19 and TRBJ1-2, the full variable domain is DGGITQSPKYLFRKEGQNVTLSCEQNLNHDAMYWYRQDPGQGLRLIYYSQIVNDFQKGDIAEGYSVSREKKESFPLTVTSAQKNPTAFYLCASSSDRADGYTFGSGTRLTVV.

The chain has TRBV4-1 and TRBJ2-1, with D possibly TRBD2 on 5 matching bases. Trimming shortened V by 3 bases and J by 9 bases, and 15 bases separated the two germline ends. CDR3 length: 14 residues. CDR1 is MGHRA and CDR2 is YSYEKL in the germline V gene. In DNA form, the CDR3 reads TGCGCCAGCAGCCAGGGCTCGGGCCGGGGTGAGCAGTTCTTC. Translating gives CASSQGSGRGEQFF.

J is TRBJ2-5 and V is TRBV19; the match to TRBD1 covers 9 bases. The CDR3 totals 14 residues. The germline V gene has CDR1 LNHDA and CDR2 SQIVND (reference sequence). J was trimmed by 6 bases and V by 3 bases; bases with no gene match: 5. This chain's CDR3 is CASSIGQGKKTQYF. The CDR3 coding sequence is TGTGCCAGTAGTATCGGACAGGGGAAGAAGACCCAGTACTTC.

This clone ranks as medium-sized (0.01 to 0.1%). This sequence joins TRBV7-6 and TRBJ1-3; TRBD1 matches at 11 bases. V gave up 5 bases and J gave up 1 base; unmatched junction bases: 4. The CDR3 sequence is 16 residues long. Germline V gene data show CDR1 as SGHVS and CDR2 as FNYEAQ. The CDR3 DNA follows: TGTGCCAGCAGCCACGGGACAGGGGGATCTGGAAACACCATATATTTT. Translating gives CASSHGTGGSGNTIYF.